This TCR beta chain originates from a study of immune characterization of retroperitoneal liposarcoma. Per germline, CDR1 MNHEY and CDR2 SMNVEV (reference sequence). This CDR3 spans 12 amino acids. TCRdb recomputed calls from the PCR reads with MiXCR, one row per CDR3 protein. The sample holds 4,000 to 4,500 distinct CDR3 sequences; about 31% are singletons and the top ten take 10%. This TCR was sampled from a female donor with retroperitoneal liposarcoma. The specimen sequenced was blood. The chain joins TRBV27 to TRBJ2-1; no definite D call. The CDR3 sequence: CVSKELGNEQFF. The CDR3 nucleotides are TGTGTCTCAAAGGAGCTAGGAAATGAGCAGTTCTTC.